This TCR beta chain was sequenced in a study of blood T cell repertoires in COVID-19. Germline assignment: CDR1 SGHTS and CDR2 YDEGEE. Trimming removed 1 base from V and 4 bases from J, with 11 bases in between. This CDR3 region has 14 residues. Two negative PCRs, clearance, or symptom resolution had been documented for recovered Cohort 3 donors. Profiling relied on immunoSEQ multiplex PCR, and the TCRdb table lists in-frame clones only, not all of them. Of over 200,000 clones in the sample, 70% to 90% were seen once. The receptor was derived from a man aged 25-45 years who had recovered from COVID-19. V gene TRBV5-8 combines with J gene TRBJ2-5; D is ambiguous. The specimen sequenced was PBMCs or T cells enriched from blood (not recorded which). Written as DNA, the CDR3 is TGTGCCAGCAGCTTGCGTACTGGGCGAGAGACCCAGTACTTC. Amino acid sequence: CASSLRTGRETQYF.